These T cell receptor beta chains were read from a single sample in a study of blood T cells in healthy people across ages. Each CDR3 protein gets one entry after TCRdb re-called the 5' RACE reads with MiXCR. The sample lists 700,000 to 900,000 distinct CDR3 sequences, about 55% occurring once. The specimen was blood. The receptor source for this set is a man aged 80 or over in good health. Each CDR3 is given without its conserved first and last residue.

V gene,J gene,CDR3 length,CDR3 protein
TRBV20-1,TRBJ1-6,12,SARGTGRVSPLH
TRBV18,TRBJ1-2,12,ASSPGQSNYGYT
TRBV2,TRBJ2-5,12,ASRGHPYQETQY
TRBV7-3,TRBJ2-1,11,ASSLTKQNEQF
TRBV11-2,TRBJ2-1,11,ASSLVAYREQF
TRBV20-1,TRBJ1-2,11,SARAGWGYGYT
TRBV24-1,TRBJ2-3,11,ATSDWTEDTQY
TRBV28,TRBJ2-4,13,ASSLWLQGGGRQY
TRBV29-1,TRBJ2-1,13,SVEGGAGGYNEQF
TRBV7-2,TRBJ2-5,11,ASSPREWETQY
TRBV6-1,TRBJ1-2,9,ASSEKGGYT
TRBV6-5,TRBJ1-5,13,ASSKAFGDNQPQH
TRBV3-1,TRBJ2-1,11,ASSQETQTEQF
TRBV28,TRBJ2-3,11,ASSSVGTDTQY
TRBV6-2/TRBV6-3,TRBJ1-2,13,ASSYDRAGLAGYT
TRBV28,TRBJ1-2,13,ASSWDRRQGGGYT
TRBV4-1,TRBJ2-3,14,ASRDGLAGSTDTQY
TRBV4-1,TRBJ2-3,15,ASSQPRSRGGHRYAY
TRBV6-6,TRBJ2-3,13,ASRELADGRNTQY
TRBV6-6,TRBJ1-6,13,ASSSPGGGDSPLH
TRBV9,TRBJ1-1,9,ASKSQGEAF
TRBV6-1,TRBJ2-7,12,ASRPGTPDYEQY
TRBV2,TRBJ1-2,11,ASSEDVNYGYT
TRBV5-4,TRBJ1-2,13,ASSSTRQGDNGYT
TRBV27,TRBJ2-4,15,ASRGSGGGWAKNIQY
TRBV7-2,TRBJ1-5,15,ASSLSIGRLSNQPQH
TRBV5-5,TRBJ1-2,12,ASSLEWTGFGYT
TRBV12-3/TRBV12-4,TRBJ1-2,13,ASRVEGGGNYGYT